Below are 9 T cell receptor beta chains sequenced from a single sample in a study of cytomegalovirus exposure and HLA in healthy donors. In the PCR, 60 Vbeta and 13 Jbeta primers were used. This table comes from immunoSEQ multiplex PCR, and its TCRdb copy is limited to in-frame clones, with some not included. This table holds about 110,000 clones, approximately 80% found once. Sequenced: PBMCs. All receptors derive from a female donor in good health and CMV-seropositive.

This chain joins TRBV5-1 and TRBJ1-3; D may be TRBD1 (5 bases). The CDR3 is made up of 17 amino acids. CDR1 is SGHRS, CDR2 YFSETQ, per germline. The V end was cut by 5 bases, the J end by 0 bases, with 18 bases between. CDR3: CASRLDPGLTSGNTIYF. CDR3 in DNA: TGCGCCAGCAGGCTCGACCCGGGACTGACCTCTGGAAACACCATATATTTT.

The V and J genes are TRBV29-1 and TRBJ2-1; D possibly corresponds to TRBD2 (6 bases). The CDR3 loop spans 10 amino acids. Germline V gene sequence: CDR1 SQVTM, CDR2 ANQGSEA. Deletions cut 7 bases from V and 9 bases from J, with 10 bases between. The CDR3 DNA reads TGCAGCGCCGGGACTCCTGAGCAGTTCTTC. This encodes CSAGTPEQFF.

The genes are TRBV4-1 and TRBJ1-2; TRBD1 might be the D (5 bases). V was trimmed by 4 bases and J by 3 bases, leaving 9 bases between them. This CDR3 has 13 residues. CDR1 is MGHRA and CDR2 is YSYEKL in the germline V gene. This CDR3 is CASSLRGDYGYTF. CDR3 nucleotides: TGCGCCAGCAGCCTCCGGGGGGACTATGGCTACACCTTC.

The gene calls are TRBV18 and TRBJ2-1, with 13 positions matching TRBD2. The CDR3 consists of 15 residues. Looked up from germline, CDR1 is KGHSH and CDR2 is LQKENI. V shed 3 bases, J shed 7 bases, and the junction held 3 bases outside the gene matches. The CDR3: CASSPGLAGLNEQFF. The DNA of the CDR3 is TGTGCCAGCTCACCGGGACTAGCGGGACTAAATGAGCAGTTCTTC.

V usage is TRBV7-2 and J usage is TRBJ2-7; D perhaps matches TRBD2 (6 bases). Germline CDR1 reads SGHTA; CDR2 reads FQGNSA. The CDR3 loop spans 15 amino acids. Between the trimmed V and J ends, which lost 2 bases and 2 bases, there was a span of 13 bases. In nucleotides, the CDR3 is TGTGCCAGCAGCTTATCTAGCGTGCGGGCCTACGAGCAGTACTTC. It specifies CASSLSSVRAYEQYF.

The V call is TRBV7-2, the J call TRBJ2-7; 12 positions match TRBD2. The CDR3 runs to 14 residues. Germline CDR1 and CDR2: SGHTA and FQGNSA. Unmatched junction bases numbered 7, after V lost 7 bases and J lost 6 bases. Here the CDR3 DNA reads TGTGCCAGCACCGCTAGCGGGGGGGCCTTCGAGCAGTACTTC. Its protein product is CASTASGGAFEQYF.

CDR3 nucleotides: TGTGCCAGCAGCCAAGATCGGGGAGGGGAGCTGTTTTTT. Protein product: CASSQDRGGELFF. The rearrangement links TRBV4-2 to TRBJ2-2, with a possible D match to TRBD2 (5 bases). CDR3 length equals 13 residues. Trimming removed 0 bases from V and 8 bases from J, with 7 bases in between. Germline V CDR1 and CDR2: LGHNA, YNFKEQ.

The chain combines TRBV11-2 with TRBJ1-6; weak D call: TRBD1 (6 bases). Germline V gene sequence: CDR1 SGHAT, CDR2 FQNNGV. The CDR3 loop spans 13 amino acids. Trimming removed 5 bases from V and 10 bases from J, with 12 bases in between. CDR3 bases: TGTGCCAGCAGCCCGCAGGGGTACTCACCCCTCCACTTT. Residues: CASSPQGYSPLHF.

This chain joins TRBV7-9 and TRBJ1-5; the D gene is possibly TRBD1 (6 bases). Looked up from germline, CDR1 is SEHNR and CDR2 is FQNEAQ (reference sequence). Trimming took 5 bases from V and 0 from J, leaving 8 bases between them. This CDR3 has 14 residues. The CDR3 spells CASSPDSSNQPQHF. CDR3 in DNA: TGTGCCAGCAGCCCGGACAGTAGCAATCAGCCCCAGCATTTT.